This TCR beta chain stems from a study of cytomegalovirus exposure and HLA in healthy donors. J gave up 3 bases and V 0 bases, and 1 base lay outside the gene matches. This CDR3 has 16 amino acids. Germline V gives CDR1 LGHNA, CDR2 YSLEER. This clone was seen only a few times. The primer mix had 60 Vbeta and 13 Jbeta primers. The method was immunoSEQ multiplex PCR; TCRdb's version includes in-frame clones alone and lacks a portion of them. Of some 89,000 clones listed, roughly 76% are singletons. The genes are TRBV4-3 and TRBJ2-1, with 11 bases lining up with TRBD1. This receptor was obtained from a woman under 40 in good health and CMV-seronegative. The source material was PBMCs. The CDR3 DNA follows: TGCGCCAGCAGCCAAGATGGGACAGGGGGCTACAATGAGCAGTTCTTC. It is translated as CASSQDGTGGYNEQFF.